The 13 T cell receptor beta chains presented below share a single source sample, sequenced in a study of blood T cell repertoires in COVID-19. Measured with immunoSEQ multiplex PCR; TCRdb has only the in-frame clones, and not every one. Among roughly 18,000 clones, about 90% were seen once, and the ten largest hold under 4.5%. Sequenced material: peripheral blood. The receptors derive from a human donor in a cohort sampled during active COVID-19.

V and J are TRBV6-6 and TRBJ2-1; 8 nucleotides agree with TRBD2. The J segment lost 4 bases and the V segment lost 6 bases, leaving 11 bases of the junction unmatched. CDR1 is MNHNY and CDR2 is SVGAGI in the germline V gene (reference sequence). This CDR3 is built from 16 residues. The CDR3 DNA sequence: TGTGCCAGCAGCCGCCTTAGCGGGATGACGTACAATGAGCAGTTCTTC. It translates to CASSRLSGMTYNEQFF.

The V gene is TRBV18, the J gene TRBJ1-2; a possible D gene is TRBD1 (6 bases). Trimming took 3 bases from V and 6 from J, leaving 11 bases between them. Germline assignment: CDR1 KGHSH and CDR2 LQKENI. The CDR3 has 13 residues. CDR3 protein: CASSPRGGDGYTF. The CDR3 DNA sequence: TGTGCCAGCTCACCCAGGGGAGGGGATGGCTACACCTTC.

The gene calls are TRBV2 and TRBJ2-7, with D possibly matching TRBD1 (5 bases). CDR1 and CDR2 from the germline V gene are SNHLY and FYNNEI. The length of the CDR3 is 13 residues. V shed 4 bases and J shed 9 bases, with 16 bases lying between them. The CDR3 spells CASSADDSYGQYV. The CDR3 bases are TGTGCCAGCAGTGCGGATGACAGTTATGGGCAGTACGTC.

The chain carries TRBV7-9 and TRBJ2-1, with 8 bases aligning to TRBD1. J lost 4 bases, V lost 2 bases, and 4 bases had no gene match. From germline, CDR1 is SEHNR and CDR2 FQNEAQ (reference sequence). CDR3 length: 15 residues. In nucleotides, the CDR3 is TGTGCCAGCAGCTTAAGTCAGGGGGCTTACAATGAGCAGTTCTTC. Its translation: CASSLSQGAYNEQFF.

V gene TRBV12-5 combines with J gene TRBJ2-2; D is possibly TRBD2 (6 bases). The CDR3 is 13 amino acids. Between the trimmed V and J ends, which lost 10 bases and 4 bases, there was a span of 13 bases. Germline V lookup: CDR1 LGHNT, CDR2 FRNRAP. CDR3 residues: CATGAGATGELFF. The DNA for the CDR3 is TGTGCTACCGGAGCGGGCGCCACCGGGGAGCTGTTTTTT.

For the CDR3, the DNA is TGCAGTGCTAGTGGGCCCAGGCAGAACACTGAAGCTTTCTTT. Its protein product is CSASGPRQNTEAFF. The chain couples TRBV20-1 to TRBJ1-1, with no clear D. Germline CDR1 reads DFQATT; CDR2 reads SNEGSKA (reference sequence). Trimming shortened V by 3 bases and J by 1 base, and 12 bases separated the two germline ends. The CDR3 runs to 14 residues.

V usage is TRBV7-3 and J usage is TRBJ2-5, with D possibly TRBD2 on 6 matching bases. V dropped 5 bases and J dropped 5 bases, with 15 bases sitting between them. This CDR3 has 14 amino acids. The germline V gene has CDR1 SGHTA and CDR2 FQGTGA. The CDR3 nucleotides are TGTGCCAGCAGCCAGGCGGGGCCTATGGAGACCCAGTACTTC. This sequence encodes CASSQAGPMETQYF.

V is TRBV6-2 or TRBV6-3 and J is TRBJ2-2; the match to TRBD2 covers 8 bases. CDR1 and CDR2 from the germline V gene are MNHEY and SVGEGT. The J segment lost 4 bases and the V segment lost 2 bases, leaving 6 bases of the junction unmatched. This CDR3 contains 16 residues. The chain's CDR3 is CASSYDGTRRTGELFF. CDR3 in DNA: TGTGCCAGCAGTTACGATGGGACTAGGCGCACCGGGGAGCTGTTTTTT.

The chain couples TRBV6-5 to TRBJ1-1; perhaps TRBD1 as D (5 bases). V lost 5 bases and J lost 4, with 14 bases in between. The germline V gene has CDR1 MNHEY and CDR2 SVGAGI. CDR3 length: 14 residues. CDR3: CASSRLPGSTEAFF. The CDR3 nucleotides read TGTGCCAGCAGTCGCCTTCCAGGGTCCACTGAAGCTTTCTTT.

The chain couples TRBV5-1 to TRBJ2-5; TRBD1 agrees at 9 bases. CDR3 size: 17 residues. V dropped 4 bases and J dropped 2; count of bases not matched to a gene: 12. The V gene's germline CDR1 is SGHRS and CDR2 YFSETQ. For the CDR3, the DNA is TGCGCCAGCAGCCACGACCCGGGACAGGGCGGTCAAGAGACCCAGTACTTC. Residues: CASSHDPGQGGQETQYF. Full variable domain (rest looked up from reference TRBV5-1 and TRBJ2-5): KAGVTQTPRYLIKTRGQQVTLSCSPISGHRSVSWYQQTPGQGLQFLFEYFSETQRNKGNFPGRFSGRQFSNSRSEMNVSTLELGDSALYLCASSHDPGQGGQETQYFGPGTRLLVL.

This CDR3 reads CSLGTSGYNEQFF. The DNA for the CDR3 is TGCAGCCTTGGGACTAGCGGTTACAATGAGCAGTTCTTC. V gene TRBV29-1 combines with J gene TRBJ2-1; 11 positions agree with TRBD2. The CDR3 contains 13 residues. Germline lookup yields CDR1 SQVTM and CDR2 ANQGSEA. V dropped 8 bases and J dropped 4; count of bases not matched to a gene: 4.

CDR3 protein: CASSPQPLAGRNTGELFF. The DNA for the CDR3 is TGTGCCAGCTCACCACAACCCTTAGCGGGAAGGAACACCGGGGAGCTGTTTTTT. V is TRBV18 and J is TRBJ2-2, with 8 positions matching TRBD2. V shed 1 base and J 1 base; nucleotides not matched to a gene: 8. The CDR3 covers 18 residues. Germline V gene lookup returns CDR1 KGHSH and CDR2 LQKENI. The whole variable domain, remainder taken from reference TRBV18 and TRBJ2-2, is NAGVMQNPRHLVRRRGQEARLRCSPMKGHSHVYWYRQLPEEGLKFMVYLQKENIIDESGMPKERFSAEFPKEGPSILRIQQVVRGDSAAYFCASSPQPLAGRNTGELFFGEGSRLTVL.

This chain links TRBV2 with TRBJ2-1; 13 positions match TRBD2. J gave up 9 bases and V 9 bases, and 8 bases lay outside the gene matches. The CDR3 runs 14 residues. Germline loops: CDR1 SNHLY, CDR2 FYNNEI. The CDR3 nucleotides read TGTGCCAGAGCCGGGACTAGCGGGATGAGTGAGCAGTTCTTC. This encodes CARAGTSGMSEQFF.